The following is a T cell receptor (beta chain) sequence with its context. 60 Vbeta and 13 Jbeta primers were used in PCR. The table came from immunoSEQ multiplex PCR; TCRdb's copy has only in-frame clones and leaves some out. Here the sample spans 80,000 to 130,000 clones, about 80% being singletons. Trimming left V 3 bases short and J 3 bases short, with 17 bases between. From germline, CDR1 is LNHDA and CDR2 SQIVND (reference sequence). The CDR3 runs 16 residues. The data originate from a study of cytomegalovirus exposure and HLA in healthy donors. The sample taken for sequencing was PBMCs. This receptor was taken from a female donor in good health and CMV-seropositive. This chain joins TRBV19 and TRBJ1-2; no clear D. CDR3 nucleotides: TGTGCCAGTAGTATTAGTTTCCGGGGTACGGACTATGGCTACACCTTC. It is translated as CASSISFRGTDYGYTF.